This T cell receptor beta chain was found in a study of shared clonotypes between healthy human individuals. The test was conducted at deep level. Generated by immunoSEQ multiplex PCR, the TCRdb table keeps only in-frame clones and is missing some. The sample has 2 million to 2.5 million clones, about 94% seen once. As concerns this clone: Antigen: not known.

Study results and limitations: Relative to memory subsets, naive subsets generally showed larger estimated richness.

CDR3 size: 17 residues. The V gene lost 4 bases and the J gene lost 1 base, with 17 bases spanning the gap. Germline CDR1 and CDR2: LNHDA and SQIVND (reference sequence). This chain joins TRBV19 and TRBJ1-5, with a weak D call TRBD1 (6 bases). The TCR was taken from a man aged 18 to 35 in good health. Sequenced input: naive CD4+ T cells sorted from blood. The subset was: CD45RA+ positively selected. The CDR3 loop reads CASSKSGQGMSNQPQHF. DNA for the CDR3: TGTGCCAGTAGTAAATCCGGGCAGGGGATGAGCAATCAGCCCCAGCATTTT.